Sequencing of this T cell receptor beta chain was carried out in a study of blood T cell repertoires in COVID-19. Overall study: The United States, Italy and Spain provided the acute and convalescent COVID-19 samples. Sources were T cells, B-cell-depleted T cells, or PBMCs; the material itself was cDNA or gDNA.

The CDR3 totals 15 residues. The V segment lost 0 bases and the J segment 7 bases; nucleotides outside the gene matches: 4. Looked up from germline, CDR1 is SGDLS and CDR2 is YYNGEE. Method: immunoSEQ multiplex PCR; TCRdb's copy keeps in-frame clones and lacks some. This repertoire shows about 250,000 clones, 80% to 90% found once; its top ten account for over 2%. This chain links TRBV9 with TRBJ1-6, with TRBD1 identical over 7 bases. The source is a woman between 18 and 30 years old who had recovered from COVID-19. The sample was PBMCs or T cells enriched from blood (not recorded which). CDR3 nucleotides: TGTGCCAGCAGCGTAGGGGGCAGGGGGAATTCACCCCTCCACTTT. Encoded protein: CASSVGGRGNSPLHF.